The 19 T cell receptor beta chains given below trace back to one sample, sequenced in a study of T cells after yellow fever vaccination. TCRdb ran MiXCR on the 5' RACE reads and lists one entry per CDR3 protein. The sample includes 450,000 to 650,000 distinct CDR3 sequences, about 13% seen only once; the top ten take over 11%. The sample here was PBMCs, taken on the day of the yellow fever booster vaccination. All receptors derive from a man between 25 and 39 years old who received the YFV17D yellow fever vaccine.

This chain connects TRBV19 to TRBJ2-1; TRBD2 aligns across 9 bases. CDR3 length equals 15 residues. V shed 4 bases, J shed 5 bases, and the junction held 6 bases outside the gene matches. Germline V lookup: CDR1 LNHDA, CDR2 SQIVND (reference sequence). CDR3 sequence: CASSTRLAEDNEQFF. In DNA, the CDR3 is TGTGCCAGTAGTACCCGACTAGCGGAAGACAATGAGCAGTTCTTC.

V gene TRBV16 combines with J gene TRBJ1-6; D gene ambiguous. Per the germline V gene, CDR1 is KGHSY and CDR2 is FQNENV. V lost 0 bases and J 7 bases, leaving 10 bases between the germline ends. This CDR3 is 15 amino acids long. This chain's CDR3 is CASSQSWGRNSPLHF. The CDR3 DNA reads TGTGCCAGCAGCCAATCTTGGGGAAGAAATTCACCCCTCCACTTT.

The DNA of the CDR3 is TGTGCCAGCAGTTTAAAAGGAGAATACTACAATGAGCAGTTCTTC. This sequence encodes CASSLKGEYYNEQFF. The chain couples TRBV12-3 or TRBV12-4 to TRBJ2-1; D ambiguous. The CDR3 sequence is 15 residues long. Between the trimmed V and J ends, which lost 2 bases and 3 bases, there was a span of 11 bases.

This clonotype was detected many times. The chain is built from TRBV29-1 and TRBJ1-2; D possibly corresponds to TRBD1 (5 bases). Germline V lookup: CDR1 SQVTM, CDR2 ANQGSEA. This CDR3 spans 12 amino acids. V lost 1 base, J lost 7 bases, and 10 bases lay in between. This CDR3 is CSVEAGRGGYTF. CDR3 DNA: TGCAGCGTTGAAGCGGGAAGGGGTGGCTACACCTTC.

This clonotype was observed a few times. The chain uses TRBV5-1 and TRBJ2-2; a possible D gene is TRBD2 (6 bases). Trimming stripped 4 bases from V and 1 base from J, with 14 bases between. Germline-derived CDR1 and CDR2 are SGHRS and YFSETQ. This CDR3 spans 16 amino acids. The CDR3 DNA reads TGCGCCAGCAGCCCACTTGCCGGGGGGAACACCGGGGAGCTGTTTTTT. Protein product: CASSPLAGGNTGELFF.

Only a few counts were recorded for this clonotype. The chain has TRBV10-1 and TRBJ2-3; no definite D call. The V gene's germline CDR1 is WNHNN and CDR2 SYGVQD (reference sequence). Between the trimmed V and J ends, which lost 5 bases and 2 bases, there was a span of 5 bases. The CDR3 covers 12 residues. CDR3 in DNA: TGCGCCAGCAGTCGGGCCACAGATACGCAGTATTTT. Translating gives CASSRATDTQYF.

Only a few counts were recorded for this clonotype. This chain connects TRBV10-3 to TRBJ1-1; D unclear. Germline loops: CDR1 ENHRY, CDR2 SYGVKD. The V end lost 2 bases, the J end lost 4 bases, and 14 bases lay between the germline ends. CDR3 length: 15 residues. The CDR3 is CAISEEGPALTEAFF. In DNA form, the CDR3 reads TGTGCCATCAGTGAGGAAGGGCCGGCCCTCACTGAAGCTTTCTTT.

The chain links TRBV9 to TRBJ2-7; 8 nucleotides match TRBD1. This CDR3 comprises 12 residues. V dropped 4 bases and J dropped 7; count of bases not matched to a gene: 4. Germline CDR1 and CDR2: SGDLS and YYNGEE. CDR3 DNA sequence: TGTGCCAGCAGCCCCGGGACAGGAGAGCAGTACTTC. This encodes CASSPGTGEQYF. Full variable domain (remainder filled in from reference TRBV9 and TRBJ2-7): DSGVTQTPKHLITATGQRVTLRCSPRSGDLSVYWYQQSLDQGLQFLIQYYNGEERAKGNILERFSAQQFPDLHSELNLSSLELGDSALYFCASSPGTGEQYFGPGTRLTVT.

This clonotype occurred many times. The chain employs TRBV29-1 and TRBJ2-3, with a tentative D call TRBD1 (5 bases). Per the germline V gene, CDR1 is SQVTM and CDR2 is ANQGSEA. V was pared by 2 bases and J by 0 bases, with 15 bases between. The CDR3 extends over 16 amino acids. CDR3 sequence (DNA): TGCAGCGTTGAAAAAGGACACTACTCTAGCACAGATACGCAGTATTTT. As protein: CSVEKGHYSSTDTQYF.

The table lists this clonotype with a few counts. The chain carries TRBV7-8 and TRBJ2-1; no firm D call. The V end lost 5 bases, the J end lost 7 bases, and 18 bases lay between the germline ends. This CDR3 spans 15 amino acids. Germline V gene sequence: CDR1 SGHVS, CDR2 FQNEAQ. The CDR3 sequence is CASSPTQRATNEQFF. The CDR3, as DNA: TGTGCCAGCAGCCCTACCCAGCGCGCCACGAATGAGCAGTTCTTC.

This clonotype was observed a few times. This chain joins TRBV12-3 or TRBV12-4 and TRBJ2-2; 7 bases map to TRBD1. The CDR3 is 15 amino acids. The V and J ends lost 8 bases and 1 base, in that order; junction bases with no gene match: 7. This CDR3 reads CASPYRGWNTGELFF. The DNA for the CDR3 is TGTGCCAGCCCCTACAGGGGTTGGAACACCGGGGAGCTGTTTTTT.

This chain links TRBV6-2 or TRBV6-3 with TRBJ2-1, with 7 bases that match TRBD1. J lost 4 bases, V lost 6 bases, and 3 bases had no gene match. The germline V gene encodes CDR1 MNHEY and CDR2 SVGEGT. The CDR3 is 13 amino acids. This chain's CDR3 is CASRPDRYNEQFF. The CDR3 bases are TGTGCCAGCAGGCCGGACAGGTACAATGAGCAGTTCTTC.

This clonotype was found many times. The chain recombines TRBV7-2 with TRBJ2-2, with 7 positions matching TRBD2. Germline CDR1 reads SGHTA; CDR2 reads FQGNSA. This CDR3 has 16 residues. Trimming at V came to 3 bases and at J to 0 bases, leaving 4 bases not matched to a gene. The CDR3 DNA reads TGTGCCAGCAGCTTGGCTAGCGGTACGAACACCGGGGAGCTGTTTTTT. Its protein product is CASSLASGTNTGELFF.

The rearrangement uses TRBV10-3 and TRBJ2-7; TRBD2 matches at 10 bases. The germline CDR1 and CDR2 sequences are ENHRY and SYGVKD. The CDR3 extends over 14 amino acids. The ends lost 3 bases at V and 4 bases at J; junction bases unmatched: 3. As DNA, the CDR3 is TGTGCCATCAGTGACTCTAGCGGGAGTTACGAGCAGTACTTC. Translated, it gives CAISDSSGSYEQYF.

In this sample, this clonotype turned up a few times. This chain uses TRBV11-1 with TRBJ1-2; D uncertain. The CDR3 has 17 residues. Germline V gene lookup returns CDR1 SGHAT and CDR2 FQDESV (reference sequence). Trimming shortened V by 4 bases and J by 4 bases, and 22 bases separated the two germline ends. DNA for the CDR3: TGTGCCAGCAGCTCCCCGGTGTCTGCGCAGTTGAGCTATGGCTACACCTTC. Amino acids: CASSSPVSAQLSYGYTF.

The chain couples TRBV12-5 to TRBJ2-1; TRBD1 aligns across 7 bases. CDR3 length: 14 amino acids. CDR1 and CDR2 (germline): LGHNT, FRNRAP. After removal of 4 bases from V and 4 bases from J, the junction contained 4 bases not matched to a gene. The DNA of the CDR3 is TGTGCTAGTGGTTCCGGGGACAGATACAATGAGCAGTTCTTC. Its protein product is CASGSGDRYNEQFF.

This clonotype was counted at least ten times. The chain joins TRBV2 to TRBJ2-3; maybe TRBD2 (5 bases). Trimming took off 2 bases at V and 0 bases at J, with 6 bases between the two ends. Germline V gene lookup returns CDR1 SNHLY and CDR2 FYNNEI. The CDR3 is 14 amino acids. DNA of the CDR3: TGTGCCAGCAGTGAAACTAGAAGCACAGATACGCAGTATTTT. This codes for CASSETRSTDTQYF.

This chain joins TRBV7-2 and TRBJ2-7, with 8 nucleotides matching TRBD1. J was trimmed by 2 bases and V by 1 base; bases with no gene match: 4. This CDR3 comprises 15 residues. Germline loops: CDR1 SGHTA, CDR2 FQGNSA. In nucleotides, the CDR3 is TGTGCCAGCAGCTTAGAGACAGGGGTAACCTACGAGCAGTACTTC. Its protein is CASSLETGVTYEQYF.

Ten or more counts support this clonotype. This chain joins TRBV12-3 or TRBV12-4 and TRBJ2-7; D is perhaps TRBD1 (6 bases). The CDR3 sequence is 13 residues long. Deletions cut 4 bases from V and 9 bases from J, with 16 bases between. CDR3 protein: CASSSLQGLRQYF. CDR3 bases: TGTGCCAGCAGTTCCTTACAGGGTTTAAGGCAGTACTTC.